Following are 4 T cell receptor beta chains from one sample sequenced in a study of T cells after posttransplantation cyclophosphamide. TCRdb's table, derived via immunoSEQ multiplex PCR, lists solely in-frame clones and lacks some. This table has tens of thousands of clones, roughly nine tenths appearing once. Cyclophosphamide on days +3 and +4 followed busulfan-fludarabine conditioning and a marrow graft. Sequences were derived from PBMCs, sampled after allogeneic stem cell transplant with posttransplant cyclophosphamide. Receptor source: a female patient between 30 and 40 years old who received an allogeneic stem cell transplant from an unrelated donor, was CMV-positive, and had no GVHD. Certain T cells may be donor cells from the graft.

The V gene is TRBV7-2, the J gene TRBJ2-3; 7 bases are shared with TRBD2. With V trimmed by 5 bases and J by 0 bases, 8 bases remained unmatched. This CDR3 comprises 16 residues. CDR1 and CDR2 (germline): SGHTA, FQGNSA. CDR3 sequence reads: CASSPGLERSTDTQYF. The CDR3 DNA reads TGTGCCAGCAGCCCCGGACTAGAAAGGAGCACAGATACGCAGTATTTT.

The V and J genes are TRBV5-8 and TRBJ2-3, with TRBD2 identical over 14 bases. The CDR3 has 17 residues. The trim removed 0 bases at V and 4 bases at J, leaving 4 bases unmatched. Germline V gene data show CDR1 as SGHTS and CDR2 as YDEGEE. CDR3 nucleotides: TGTGCCAGCAGCTTGGGACTAGCGGGGGGGCCGCCAGATACGCAGTATTTT. Encoded protein: CASSLGLAGGPPDTQYF.

Points on this clone: The missing conserved phenylalanine or tryptophan at the end of this CDR3 makes a read error likely. The V call is TRBV28, the J call TRBJ1-6; maybe TRBD1 (6 bases). Trimming pared 4 bases from V and 10 bases from J, leaving 14 bases between. The germline CDR1 and CDR2 sequences are MDHEN and SYDVKM. The CDR3 consists of 14 residues. The CDR3 coding sequence is TGTGCCAGCAGTTCCCCCGGGGGGCAATCACCCCTCCACTGT. Protein product: CASSSPGGQSPLHC.

The chain links TRBV28 to TRBJ2-7; tentatively, D is TRBD1 (6 bases). CDR1 and CDR2 from the germline V gene are MDHEN and SYDVKM. V shed 1 base and J shed 0 bases, with 10 bases lying between them. CDR3 length: 15 amino acids. CDR3 DNA: TGTGCCAGCAGTTTATCCCCAGGGGTCTCCTACGAGCAGTACTTC. This sequence encodes CASSLSPGVSYEQYF.